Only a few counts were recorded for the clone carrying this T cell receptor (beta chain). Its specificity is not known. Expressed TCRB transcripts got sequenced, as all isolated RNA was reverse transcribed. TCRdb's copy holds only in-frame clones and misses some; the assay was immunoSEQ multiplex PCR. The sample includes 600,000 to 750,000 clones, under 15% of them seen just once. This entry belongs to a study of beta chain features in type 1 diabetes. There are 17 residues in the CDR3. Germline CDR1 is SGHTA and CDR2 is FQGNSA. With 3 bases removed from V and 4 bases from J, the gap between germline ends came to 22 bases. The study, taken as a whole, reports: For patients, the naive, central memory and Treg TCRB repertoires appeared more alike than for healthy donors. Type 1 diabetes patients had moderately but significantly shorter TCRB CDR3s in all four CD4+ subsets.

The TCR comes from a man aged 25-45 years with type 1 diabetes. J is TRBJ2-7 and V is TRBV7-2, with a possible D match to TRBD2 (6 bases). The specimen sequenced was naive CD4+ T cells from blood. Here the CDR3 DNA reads TGTGCCAGCAGCTTCTCGGGACCTCCATTAGCGGAATACGAGCAGTACTTC. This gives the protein CASSFSGPPLAEYEQYF. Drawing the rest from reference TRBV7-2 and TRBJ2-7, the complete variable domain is GAGVSQSPSNKVTEKGKDVELRCDPISGHTALYWYRQSLGQGLEFLIYFQGNSAPDKSGLPSDRFSAERTGGSVSTLTIQRTQQEDSAVYLCASSFSGPPLAEYEQYFGPGTRLTVT.